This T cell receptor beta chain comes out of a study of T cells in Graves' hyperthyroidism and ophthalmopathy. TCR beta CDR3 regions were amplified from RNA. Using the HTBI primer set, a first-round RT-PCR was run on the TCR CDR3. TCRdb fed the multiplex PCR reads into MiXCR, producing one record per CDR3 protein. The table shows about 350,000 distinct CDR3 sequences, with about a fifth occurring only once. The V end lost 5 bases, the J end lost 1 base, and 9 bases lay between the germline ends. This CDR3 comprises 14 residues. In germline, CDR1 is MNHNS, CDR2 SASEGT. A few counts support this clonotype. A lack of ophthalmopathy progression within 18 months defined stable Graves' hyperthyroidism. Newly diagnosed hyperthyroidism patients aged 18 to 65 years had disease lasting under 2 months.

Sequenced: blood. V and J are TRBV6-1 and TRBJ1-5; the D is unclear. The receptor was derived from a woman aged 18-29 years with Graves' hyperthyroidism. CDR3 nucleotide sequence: TGTGCCAGCAGTCCTGTTGTAAGCAATCAGCCCCAGCATTTT. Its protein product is CASSPVVSNQPQHF.